The clone carrying this TCR beta chain was seen a single time. Its antigen is currently unknown. The data were produced by immunoSEQ multiplex PCR, yet TCRdb's version contains in-frame clones alone and is incomplete. There are roughly 300,000 clones in the sample; 86% occur only once, and about 10% lies in the top ten. This CDR3 has 15 amino acids. V gave up 0 bases and J gave up 4 bases, with 13 bases separating them. From germline, CDR1 is LGHNA and CDR2 YSLEER. The data derive from a study of Ad26.COV2.S vaccination and SARS-CoV-2 variants. Background on the study: Administration of Ad26.COV2.S was intramuscular, either once or twice 56 days apart. Regarding the study as a whole: Vaccinees reportedly had broad spike-specific CD8+ and CD4+ T cell responses. The TCR-based breadth and depth measures might underestimate overall T cell responses.

Treatment given: some 19 received Ad26.COV2.S at low or high dose, single or two shots; five or six received placebo; per-sample allocation not given. Collection of the samples took place on day 63 after the first injection of vaccine or placebo. SARS-CoV-2 spike from the Wuhan strain was encoded by the vaccine, an Ad26 vector. The chain joins TRBV4-3 to TRBJ2-7; D might be TRBD1 or TRBD2, each matching 6 bases. Sample: peripheral blood, taken in a trial of Ad26.COV2.S vaccine versus placebo. The TCR originated in a person between 18 and 65 years old who received the Ad26.COV2.S COVID-19 vaccine or a placebo. The CDR3 spells CASSQDLTGGYEQYF. CDR3 nucleotides: TGCGCCAGCAGCCAAGATTTGACAGGAGGGTACGAGCAGTACTTC.